Reported below is one T cell receptor (beta chain). This sample is drawn from a study of blood T cell repertoires in COVID-19. Study context: The samples span acute and convalescent COVID-19 from the United States, Italy and Spain. PBMCs, B-cell-depleted T cells, or T cells were the source of the cDNA or gDNA that made up the material.

Methods used by the authors: The authors estimated nucleated cell counts from reference gene primer amplification. TCRdb's copy holds only in-frame clones and misses some; the assay was immunoSEQ multiplex PCR. V and J calls and clone size are those listed in that table; D and trimming were worked out from the DNA. The sample records 88,000 or so clones, approximately 83% being singletons. CDR3 length: 20 residues. Germline V gene data show CDR1 as LNHDA and CDR2 as SQIVND (reference sequence). V lost 3 bases and J lost 0, with 21 bases in between. The sequencing sample was made of peripheral blood. V is TRBV19 and J is TRBJ2-6; tentative D call: TRBD1 (8 bases). The receptor was derived from a man aged 55 to 69 with acute or convalescent COVID-19. The chain's CDR3 is CASSIRPPGGGGSGANVLTF. CDR3 DNA: TGTGCCAGTAGTATCCGACCCCCAGGGGGCGGGGGCTCTGGGGCCAACGTCCTGACTTTC.